Following are 8 T cell receptor beta chains from one sample sequenced in a study of CD8 T cells in Susac syndrome. Random hexamers served to reverse transcribe roughly 0.45 to 1 ug RNA. TCRdb fed the immunoSEQ multiplex PCR reads into MiXCR, producing one record per CDR3 protein. This sample has 200,000 to 250,000 distinct CDR3 sequences, with less than 95% found just once. Sequenced input: CD4+ T cells from PBMCs. All receptors come from a human donor with Susac syndrome.

The chain combines TRBV20-1 with TRBJ1-3; D unclear. The length of the CDR3 is 14 residues. Trimming pared 5 bases from V and 0 bases from J, leaving 11 bases between. Germline CDR1 DFQATT, CDR2 SNEGSKA (reference sequence). The DNA of the CDR3 is TGCAGTGCTCCGGGTCTTCACTCTGGAAACACCATATATTTT. It translates to CSAPGLHSGNTIYF.

The chain employs TRBV5-1 and TRBJ2-7, with D hard to call. V shed 0 bases and J shed 2 bases, with 9 bases lying between them. Looked up from germline, CDR1 is SGHRS and CDR2 is YFSETQ. This CDR3 is built from 14 residues. The DNA for the CDR3 is TGCGCCAGCAGCTTGGAGGGCAGACCCTACGAGCAGTACTTC. Protein sequence: CASSLEGRPYEQYF.

V and J are TRBV3-1 and TRBJ2-2, with a weak D call TRBD2 (5 bases). Germline V gives CDR1 LGHDT, CDR2 YNNKEL (reference sequence). The CDR3 is made up of 16 amino acids. Trimming pared 4 bases from V and 0 bases from J, leaving 12 bases between. The CDR3 region has the DNA TGTGCCAGCAGCCTTCGGGGATTCGCGAACACCGGGGAGCTGTTTTTT. Translating gives CASSLRGFANTGELFF.

The chain recombines TRBV18 with TRBJ2-7; possibly TRBD1 for D (6 bases). V was trimmed by 3 bases and J by 0 bases, leaving 12 bases between them. The CDR3 spans 15 residues. CDR1 is KGHSH and CDR2 is LQKENI in the germline V gene. For the CDR3, the DNA is TGTGCCAGCTCACCCCGGGCACAGGGCTCCTACGAGCAGTACTTC. Translated: CASSPRAQGSYEQYF. Filled out from reference TRBV18 and TRBJ2-7, the complete variable domain reads NAGVMQNPRHLVRRRGQEARLRCSPMKGHSHVYWYRQLPEEGLKFMVYLQKENIIDESGMPKERFSAEFPKEGPSILRIQQVVRGDSAAYFCASSPRAQGSYEQYFGPGTRLTVT.

The V and J genes are TRBV20-1 and TRBJ1-6; D gene unclear. Germline V CDR1 and CDR2: DFQATT, SNEGSKA (reference sequence). V lost 4 bases and J lost 7, with 14 bases in between. The CDR3 runs 14 residues. Here the CDR3 DNA reads TGCAGTGCTACAGCCTTCCCTGGGAATTCACCCCTCCACTTT. As protein: CSATAFPGNSPLHF.

The chain is built from TRBV6-1 and TRBJ1-1; D is perhaps TRBD1 (5 bases). Germline CDR1 is MNHNS and CDR2 is SASEGT. This CDR3 has 14 residues. V was clipped by 6 bases and J by 5 bases, with 16 bases between them. CDR3: CASSPAGGRTEAFF. CDR3 bases: TGTGCCAGCAGCCCTGCGGGGGGGAGGACTGAAGCTTTCTTT.

The V gene is TRBV30, the J gene TRBJ1-4; the D gene is possibly TRBD1 (6 bases). Germline lookup yields CDR1 GTSNPN and CDR2 SVGIG (reference sequence). V shed 3 bases and J shed 3 bases, with 8 bases lying between them. This CDR3 is built from 13 residues. Written as DNA, the CDR3 is TGTGCCTGGAGGGGGGGCTCTAATGAAAAACTGTTTTTT. Protein product: CAWRGGSNEKLFF.

The chain couples TRBV20-1 to TRBJ1-1; D possibly corresponds to TRBD1 (5 bases). This CDR3 comprises 13 residues. Per germline, CDR1 DFQATT and CDR2 SNEGSKA (reference sequence). The V and J ends lost 6 bases and 1 base respectively, with 12 bases between them. CDR3 loop: CSAPLDRNTEAFF. CDR3 DNA: TGCAGTGCCCCTCTAGACAGGAACACTGAAGCTTTCTTT.